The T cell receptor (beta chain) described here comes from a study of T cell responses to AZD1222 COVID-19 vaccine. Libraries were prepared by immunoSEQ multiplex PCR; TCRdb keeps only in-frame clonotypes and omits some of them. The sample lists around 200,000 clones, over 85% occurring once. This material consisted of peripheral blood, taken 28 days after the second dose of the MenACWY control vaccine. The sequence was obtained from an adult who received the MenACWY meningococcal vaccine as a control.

The CDR3 coding sequence is TGCAGCGTTGGAGACACCGGGGAGCTGTTTTTT. Protein sequence: CSVGDTGELFF. The V call is TRBV29-1, the J call TRBJ2-2, with D hard to call. Between the trimmed V and J ends, which lost 4 bases and 3 bases, there was a span of 3 bases. The CDR3 is 11 residues long. Germline assignment: CDR1 SQVTM and CDR2 ANQGSEA.